This is a list of T cell receptor beta chains from one sample in a study of T cells in Graves' hyperthyroidism and ophthalmopathy. From the multiplex PCR reads, TCRdb called clonotypes with MiXCR, one entry per CDR3 protein. The repertoire holds around 690,000 distinct CDR3 sequences, with 15% to 20% as singletons. Material for sequencing was blood. These receptors were obtained from a man aged 45 to 65 with Graves' hyperthyroidism. CDR3s include the opening cysteine and the closing phenylalanine or tryptophan. Fields, in order: clone size, D gene, V gene, CDR3 length, J gene, CDR3 DNA, CDR3 protein. A D gene is named only where the DNA matches it firmly. The size field is filled for only some rows; it gives once, few, many or a size class.

abundance: many
d_gene: TRBD1
v_gene: TRBV27
len: 15
j_gene: TRBJ2-3
CDR3nt: TGTGCCAGCAGTTCGGGTCGGGACAGGGGAGATACGCAGTATTTT
CDR3aa: CASSSGRDRGDTQYF

abundance: many
d_gene: -
v_gene: TRBV2
len: 14
j_gene: TRBJ2-3
CDR3nt: TGTGCCAGCAGGCCTTTCCCTAGCACAGATACGCAGTATTTT
CDR3aa: CASRPFPSTDTQYF

abundance: many
d_gene: -
v_gene: TRBV11-2
len: 15
j_gene: TRBJ1-3
CDR3nt: TGTGCCAGCAGCTTAGGGGTCAGCTCTGGAAACACCATATATTTT
CDR3aa: CASSLGVSSGNTIYF

abundance: -
d_gene: TRBD1
v_gene: TRBV6-1
len: 14
j_gene: TRBJ2-7
CDR3nt: TGTGCCAGCAGTCCTCCCCCAGGGACAGGTGAGCAGTACTTC
CDR3aa: CASSPPPGTGEQYF

abundance: -
d_gene: TRBD2
v_gene: TRBV25-1
len: 15
j_gene: TRBJ2-7
CDR3nt: TGTGCCAGCAGGGACCCAGCGGGATCTGTCTACGAGCAGTACTTC
CDR3aa: CASRDPAGSVYEQYF

abundance: few
d_gene: TRBD2
v_gene: TRBV29-1
len: 13
j_gene: TRBJ2-3
CDR3nt: TGCAGCGTTGTTAGCGGGAGCGGGGGTACGCAGTATTTT
CDR3aa: CSVVSGSGGTQYF

abundance: -
d_gene: -
v_gene: TRBV27
len: 14
j_gene: TRBJ2-1
CDR3nt: TGTGCCAGCAGTTGGGCAGGGACCTACAATGAGCAGTTCTTC
CDR3aa: CASSWAGTYNEQFF

abundance: -
d_gene: TRBD2
v_gene: TRBV15
len: 14
j_gene: TRBJ2-5
CDR3nt: TGTGCCACCAGCTGGGGACTAGCGGCGGAGACCCAGTACTTC
CDR3aa: CATSWGLAAETQYF

abundance: -
d_gene: -
v_gene: TRBV7-9
len: 15
j_gene: TRBJ2-3
CDR3nt: TGTGCCAGCAGCTTAGGGGTTGGGCCATATGATACGCAGTATTTT
CDR3aa: CASSLGVGPYDTQYF

abundance: -
d_gene: -
v_gene: TRBV6-9
len: 16
j_gene: TRBJ2-4
CDR3nt: TGTACCAGCAGTTTGGACGGAACCCTTTCCAAAAACATTCAGTACTTC
CDR3aa: CTSSLDGTLSKNIQYF

abundance: -
d_gene: -
v_gene: TRBV4-3
len: 16
j_gene: TRBJ2-6
CDR3nt: TGCGCCAGCAGCAAGACGTTATACTCTGGGGCCAACGTCCTGACTTTC
CDR3aa: CASSKTLYSGANVLTF

abundance: -
d_gene: TRBD1
v_gene: TRBV5-4
len: 15
j_gene: TRBJ2-1
CDR3nt: TGTGCCAGCAGCTTTCCGGGACAGGGTGAGAATGAGCAGTTCTTC
CDR3aa: CASSFPGQGENEQFF

abundance: few
d_gene: TRBD2
v_gene: TRBV6-1
len: 15
j_gene: TRBJ2-1
CDR3nt: TGTGCCAGCAGTGAAGGGACTAGCGGGACCAATGAGCAGTTCTTC
CDR3aa: CASSEGTSGTNEQFF

abundance: many
d_gene: -
v_gene: TRBV12-3/TRBV12-4
len: 14
j_gene: TRBJ2-2
CDR3nt: TGTGCCAGCAGTTTAAGGAGAGGTTCCGGGGAGCTGTTTTTT
CDR3aa: CASSLRRGSGELFF

abundance: few
d_gene: -
v_gene: TRBV20-1
len: 13
j_gene: TRBJ2-7
CDR3nt: TGCAGTGCTAGGCAGGCTGCCTCCTACGAGCAGTACTTC
CDR3aa: CSARQAASYEQYF

abundance: few
d_gene: TRBD2
v_gene: TRBV4-1
len: 15
j_gene: TRBJ2-5
CDR3nt: TGCGCCAGCAGCCAAGTCGGGACTAACCAAGAGACCCAGTACTTC
CDR3aa: CASSQVGTNQETQYF

abundance: many
d_gene: -
v_gene: TRBV29-1
len: 12
j_gene: TRBJ2-1
CDR3nt: TGCAGCGTTGAAGGGACTTACAATGAGCAGTTCTTC
CDR3aa: CSVEGTYNEQFF

abundance: many
d_gene: TRBD1
v_gene: TRBV10-3
len: 12
j_gene: TRBJ2-7
CDR3nt: TGTGCCATCAGTCAGGGGGCGCAGGAGCAGTACTTC
CDR3aa: CAISQGAQEQYF

abundance: many
d_gene: -
v_gene: TRBV28
len: 17
j_gene: TRBJ1-2
CDR3nt: TGTGCCAGCAGCCCCACTCAACGGGAAAAGGGGTTCGATGGCTACACCTTC
CDR3aa: CASSPTQREKGFDGYTF

abundance: -
d_gene: TRBD1
v_gene: TRBV19
len: 14
j_gene: TRBJ1-5
CDR3nt: TGTGCCAGTATTACAGGGGGCTTGGGTCAGCCCCAGCATTTT
CDR3aa: CASITGGLGQPQHF

abundance: many
d_gene: TRBD1
v_gene: TRBV7-9
len: 14
j_gene: TRBJ1-4
CDR3nt: TGTGCCAGCAGACAGGGACAGGCAGTCGAAAAACTGTTTTTT
CDR3aa: CASRQGQAVEKLFF

abundance: many
d_gene: -
v_gene: TRBV7-2
len: 15
j_gene: TRBJ1-6
CDR3nt: TGTGCCAGCAGCTTAATTTCGGGGGCGCGTTCACCCCTCCACTTT
CDR3aa: CASSLISGARSPLHF

abundance: few
d_gene: -
v_gene: TRBV6-1
len: 17
j_gene: TRBJ1-6
CDR3nt: TGTGCCAGCAGTGAAGCACACTACCTCGGGGCGAATTCACCCCTCCACTTT
CDR3aa: CASSEAHYLGANSPLHF

abundance: many
d_gene: -
v_gene: TRBV7-2
len: 14
j_gene: TRBJ2-5
CDR3nt: TGTGCCAGCAGCTTAGTTCGGGGCAGGGAGACCCAGTACTTC
CDR3aa: CASSLVRGRETQYF

abundance: -
d_gene: -
v_gene: TRBV3-1
len: 17
j_gene: TRBJ2-1
CDR3nt: TGTGCCAACAGCCAGGCGATCCGGGACCCCTACTACAATGAGCAGTTCTTC
CDR3aa: CANSQAIRDPYYNEQFF

abundance: many
d_gene: -
v_gene: TRBV2
len: 13
j_gene: TRBJ1-2
CDR3nt: TGTGCCAGCAGTGAGGTACGGGGTAATGGCTACACCTTC
CDR3aa: CASSEVRGNGYTF

abundance: many
d_gene: TRBD1
v_gene: TRBV2
len: 15
j_gene: TRBJ2-1
CDR3nt: TGTGCCAGCAGTGATCCGGGACAGGGTTACAATGAGCAGTTCTTC
CDR3aa: CASSDPGQGYNEQFF

abundance: -
d_gene: -
v_gene: TRBV18
len: 14
j_gene: TRBJ2-7
CDR3nt: TGTGCCAGCTCACCCACAGGCGGTTTCTACGAGCAGTACTTC
CDR3aa: CASSPTGGFYEQYF

abundance: few
d_gene: -
v_gene: TRBV12-3/TRBV12-4
len: 17
j_gene: TRBJ2-2
CDR3nt: TGTGCCAGCAGTTTGGAGAAGGGGTGGGTGAACACCGGGGAGCTGTTTTTT
CDR3aa: CASSLEKGWVNTGELFF

abundance: many
d_gene: -
v_gene: TRBV30
len: 14
j_gene: TRBJ2-1
CDR3nt: TGTGCCTGGAGTCCGGGACTGAGCCACAATGAGCAGTTCTTC
CDR3aa: CAWSPGLSHNEQFF

abundance: few
d_gene: -
v_gene: TRBV28
len: 14
j_gene: TRBJ2-3
CDR3nt: TGTGCCAGCAGTATCCCCCCTACGGCAGATACGCAGTATTTT
CDR3aa: CASSIPPTADTQYF

abundance: -
d_gene: -
v_gene: TRBV20-1
len: 13
j_gene: TRBJ1-5
CDR3nt: TGCAGTGCCGTCGGGATCGGAGGGCAGCCCCAGCATTTT
CDR3aa: CSAVGIGGQPQHF

abundance: -
d_gene: -
v_gene: TRBV6-2/TRBV6-3
len: 15
j_gene: TRBJ1-5
CDR3nt: TGTGCCAGCAGTCGAGGGGACGGAGATAACAGGCCCCAGCATTTT
CDR3aa: CASSRGDGDNRPQHF

abundance: -
d_gene: -
v_gene: TRBV19
len: 14
j_gene: TRBJ2-2
CDR3nt: TGTGCCAGCCACAGGGAGGCGAACACCGGGGAGCTGTTTTTT
CDR3aa: CASHREANTGELFF

abundance: -
d_gene: TRBD1
v_gene: TRBV9
len: 16
j_gene: TRBJ1-4
CDR3nt: TGTGCCAGCAGCGTAGGGGACAGGGGGATTAATGAAAAACTGTTTTTT
CDR3aa: CASSVGDRGINEKLFF

abundance: few
d_gene: -
v_gene: TRBV6-1
len: 13
j_gene: TRBJ2-3
CDR3nt: TGTGCCAGCGCATGGCAAGACACAGATACGCAGTATTTT
CDR3aa: CASAWQDTDTQYF

abundance: many
d_gene: -
v_gene: TRBV2
len: 13
j_gene: TRBJ2-5
CDR3nt: TGTGCCACCTCCTGGGGGGGCCGAGAGACCCAGTACTTC
CDR3aa: CATSWGGRETQYF

abundance: many
d_gene: -
v_gene: TRBV2
len: 13
j_gene: TRBJ1-1
CDR3nt: TGTGCCAGCAACGTCCCCTTGGGAACTGAAGCTTTCTTT
CDR3aa: CASNVPLGTEAFF

abundance: many
d_gene: -
v_gene: TRBV24-1
len: 15
j_gene: TRBJ1-4
CDR3nt: TGTGCCACCAGTGACTCAGGGGTAACTAATGAAAAACTGTTTTTT
CDR3aa: CATSDSGVTNEKLFF

abundance: many
d_gene: TRBD2
v_gene: TRBV7-2
len: 16
j_gene: TRBJ2-7
CDR3nt: TGTGCCAGCAGCCCCGGACTAGCCGTTAGCTCCTACGAGCAGTACTTC
CDR3aa: CASSPGLAVSSYEQYF

abundance: few
d_gene: -
v_gene: TRBV10-3
len: 16
j_gene: TRBJ2-3
CDR3nt: TGTGCCATCAGTGAAGGGGGAGGTATGGGCACAGATACGCAGTATTTT
CDR3aa: CAISEGGGMGTDTQYF

abundance: many
d_gene: TRBD2
v_gene: TRBV28
len: 16
j_gene: TRBJ2-1
CDR3nt: TGTGCCAGCAGTTTATTGGCCGCTAGCGGGGGGGGGGAGCAGTTCTTC
CDR3aa: CASSLLAASGGGEQFF

abundance: many
d_gene: -
v_gene: TRBV27
len: 14
j_gene: TRBJ1-1
CDR3nt: TGTGCCAGCAGTCGAGGTAGGGCGAACACTGAAGCTTTCTTT
CDR3aa: CASSRGRANTEAFF

abundance: few
d_gene: TRBD1
v_gene: TRBV28
len: 14
j_gene: TRBJ1-5
CDR3nt: TGTGCCAGCAGACAGGGGTCCGGTCAGATAGCCCAGCATTTT
CDR3aa: CASRQGSGQIAQHF

abundance: once
d_gene: -
v_gene: TRBV20-1
len: 17
j_gene: TRBJ2-6
CDR3nt: TGCAGTGCTAGGAGGCGATACTACAGCTCTGGGGCCAACGTCCTGACTTTC
CDR3aa: CSARRRYYSSGANVLTF

abundance: many
d_gene: -
v_gene: TRBV29-1
len: 11
j_gene: TRBJ2-1
CDR3nt: TGCAGCGTTGTAAAGAACAATGAGCAGTTCTTC
CDR3aa: CSVVKNNEQFF

abundance: many
d_gene: TRBD2
v_gene: TRBV7-8
len: 15
j_gene: TRBJ2-1
CDR3nt: TGTGCCAGCAGCTTCAGGACTAGCGGGATATATGAGCAGTTCTTC
CDR3aa: CASSFRTSGIYEQFF